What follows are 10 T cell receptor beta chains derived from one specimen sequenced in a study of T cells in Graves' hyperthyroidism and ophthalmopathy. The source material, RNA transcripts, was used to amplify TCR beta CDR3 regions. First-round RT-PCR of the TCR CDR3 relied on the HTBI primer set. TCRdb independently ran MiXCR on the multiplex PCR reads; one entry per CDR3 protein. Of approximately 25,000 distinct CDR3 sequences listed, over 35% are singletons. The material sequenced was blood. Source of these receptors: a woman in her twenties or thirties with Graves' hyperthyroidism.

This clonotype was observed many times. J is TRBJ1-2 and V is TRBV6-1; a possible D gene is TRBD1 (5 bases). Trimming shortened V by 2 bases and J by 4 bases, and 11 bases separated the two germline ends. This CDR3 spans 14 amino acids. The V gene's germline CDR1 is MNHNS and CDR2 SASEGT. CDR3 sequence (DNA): TGTGCCAGCAGTGAAACAGGAGTGGGCTATGGCTACACCTTC. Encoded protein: CASSETGVGYGYTF.

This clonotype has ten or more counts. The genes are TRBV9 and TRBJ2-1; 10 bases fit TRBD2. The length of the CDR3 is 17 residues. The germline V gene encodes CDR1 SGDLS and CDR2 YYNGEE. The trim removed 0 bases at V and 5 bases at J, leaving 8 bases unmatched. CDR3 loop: CASSVGASGSIDNEQFF. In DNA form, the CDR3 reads TGTGCCAGCAGCGTAGGGGCTAGCGGGAGTATCGACAATGAGCAGTTCTTC.

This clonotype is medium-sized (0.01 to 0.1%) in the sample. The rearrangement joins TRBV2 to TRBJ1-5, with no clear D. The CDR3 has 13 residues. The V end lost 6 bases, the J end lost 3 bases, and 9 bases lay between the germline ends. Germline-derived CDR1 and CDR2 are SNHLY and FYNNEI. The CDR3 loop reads CASRYEFNQPQHF. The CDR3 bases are TGTGCCAGCAGGTACGAGTTCAATCAGCCCCAGCATTTT.

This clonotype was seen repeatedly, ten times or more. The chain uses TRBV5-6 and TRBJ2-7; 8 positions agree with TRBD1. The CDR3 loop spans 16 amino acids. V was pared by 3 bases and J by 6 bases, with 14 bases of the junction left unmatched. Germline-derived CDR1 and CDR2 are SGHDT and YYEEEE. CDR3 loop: CASSSPGIQGGSEQYF. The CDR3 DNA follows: TGTGCCAGCAGCTCACCGGGGATACAGGGGGGTAGCGAGCAGTACTTC.

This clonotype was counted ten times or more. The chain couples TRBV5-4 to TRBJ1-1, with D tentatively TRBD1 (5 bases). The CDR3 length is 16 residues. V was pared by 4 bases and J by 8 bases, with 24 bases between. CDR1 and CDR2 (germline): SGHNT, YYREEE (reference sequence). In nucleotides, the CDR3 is TGTGCCAGCAGCGGGCCGGGACGGCTTGTAACGGGGGAAGCTTTCTTT. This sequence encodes CASSGPGRLVTGEAFF.

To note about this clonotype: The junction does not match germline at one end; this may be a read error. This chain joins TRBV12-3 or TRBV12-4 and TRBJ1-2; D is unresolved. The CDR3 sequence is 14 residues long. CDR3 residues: CARSFLGFQDGYTF. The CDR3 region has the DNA TGTGCCAGAAGTTTTTTGGGATTTCAAGATGGCTACACCTTC.

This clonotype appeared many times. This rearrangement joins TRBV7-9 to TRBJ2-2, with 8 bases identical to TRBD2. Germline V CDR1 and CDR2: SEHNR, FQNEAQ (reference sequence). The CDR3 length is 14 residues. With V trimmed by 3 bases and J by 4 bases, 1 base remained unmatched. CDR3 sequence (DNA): TGTGCCAGCAGCTTCGGGGGGGTCACCGGGGAGCTGTTTTTT. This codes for CASSFGGVTGELFF.

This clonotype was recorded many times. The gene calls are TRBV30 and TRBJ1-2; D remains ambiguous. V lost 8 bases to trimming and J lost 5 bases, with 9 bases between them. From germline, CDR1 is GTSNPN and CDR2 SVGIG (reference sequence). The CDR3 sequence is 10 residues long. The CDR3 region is CAASFYGYTF. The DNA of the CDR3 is TGTGCCGCCAGTTTTTATGGCTACACCTTC.

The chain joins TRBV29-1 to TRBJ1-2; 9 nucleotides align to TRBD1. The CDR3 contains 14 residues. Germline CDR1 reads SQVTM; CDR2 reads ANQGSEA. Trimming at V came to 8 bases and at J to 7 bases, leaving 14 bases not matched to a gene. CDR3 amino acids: CSPLAGTGMGGYTF. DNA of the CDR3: TGCAGCCCACTAGCCGGGACAGGGATGGGTGGCTACACCTTC.

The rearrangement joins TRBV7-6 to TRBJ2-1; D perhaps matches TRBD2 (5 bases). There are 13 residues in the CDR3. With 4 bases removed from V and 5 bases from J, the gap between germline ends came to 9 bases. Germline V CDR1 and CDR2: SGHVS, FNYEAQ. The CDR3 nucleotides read TGTGCCAGCAGCTCGCCTAGCAACAATGAGCAGTTCTTC. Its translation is CASSSPSNNEQFF.